What follows are 15 T cell receptor beta chains derived from one specimen sequenced in a study of blood T cell repertoires in COVID-19. Data came from immunoSEQ multiplex PCR; TCRdb stores just in-frame clones and leaves some out. The sample records approximately 34,000 clones, approximately 81% being singletons. Sequencing was performed on peripheral blood. Every receptor here comes from a man between 65 and 85 years old with COVID-19, enrolled during active disease.

This chain joins TRBV29-1 and TRBJ2-7; a weak D match, TRBD1 (6 bases). Trimming took off 3 bases at V and 3 bases at J, with 12 bases between the two ends. Looked up from germline, CDR1 is SQVTM and CDR2 is ANQGSEA. The CDR3 has 13 residues. CDR3 loop: CSVERQGIYEQYF. In nucleotides, the CDR3 is TGCAGCGTTGAGAGGCAGGGGATCTACGAGCAGTACTTC.

This chain uses TRBV2 with TRBJ1-2, with 7 nucleotides matching TRBD1. CDR1 and CDR2 (germline): SNHLY, FYNNEI. The CDR3 has 16 residues. V dropped 0 bases and J dropped 6; count of bases not matched to a gene: 10. The CDR3 region is CASSEALLGTVHGYTF. CDR3 bases: TGTGCCAGCAGTGAAGCGCTTCTAGGGACAGTCCATGGCTACACCTTC.

This clone was seen just once. The chain links TRBV24-1 to TRBJ2-3; a weak D match, TRBD1 (5 bases). Trimming cost V 5 bases and J 1 base, with 9 bases left between them. The CDR3 is 14 residues long. Germline V gene data show CDR1 as KGHDR and CDR2 as SFDVKD. CDR3 DNA: TGTGCCACCAGTGTCCAGGGCGGCACAGATACGCAGTATTTT. Translated, it gives CATSVQGGTDTQYF.

The rearrangement joins TRBV5-5 to TRBJ1-6; no definite D call. Trimming removed 0 bases at V and 9 bases at J, with 16 bases between. CDR3 length: 16 residues. The germline gives CDR1 SGHKS, CDR2 YYEKEE (reference sequence). The CDR3 reads CASSLGLGGSASPLHF. Here the CDR3 DNA reads TGTGCCAGCAGCTTGGGGCTTGGCGGCTCAGCTTCACCCCTCCACTTT.

This clone was found a few times. This rearrangement joins TRBV7-9 to TRBJ2-1; 16 nucleotides match TRBD2. With V trimmed by 5 bases and J by 8 bases, 9 bases remained unmatched. This CDR3 region has 17 residues. Germline V lookup: CDR1 SEHNR, CDR2 FQNEAQ (reference sequence). The CDR3 DNA is TGTGCCAGCAGCAAGGGACTAGCGGGAGGGTTGGGCCATGAGCAGTTCTTC. Protein: CASSKGLAGGLGHEQFF.

CDR3 in amino acids: CASSQDWQGDTEAFF. In DNA, the CDR3 is TGTGCCAGCAGCCAAGATTGGCAGGGTGACACTGAAGCTTTCTTT. The chain couples TRBV3-1 (or the pseudogene TRBV3-2) to TRBJ1-1, with D perhaps matching TRBD1 (5 bases). Germline-derived CDR1 and CDR2 are LGHDT and YNNKEL (reference sequence). Trimming took off 0 bases at V and 3 bases at J, with 11 bases between the two ends. The CDR3 consists of 15 residues.

This clone is a singleton in its sample. The chain couples TRBV6-2 or TRBV6-3 to TRBJ2-7; D may be TRBD2 (6 bases). Germline CDR1 is MNHEY and CDR2 is SVGEGT. The V gene lost 0 bases and the J gene lost 0 bases, with 12 bases spanning the gap. The CDR3 consists of 16 residues. The CDR3 spells CASSYSGLAHSYEQYF. CDR3 in DNA: TGTGCCAGCAGTTACTCAGGGCTAGCGCACTCCTACGAGCAGTACTTC.

CDR3 loop: CASSTAGLADSPLHF. The CDR3 bases are TGTGCCAGCAGTACCGCAGGGTTAGCGGATTCACCCCTCCACTTT. V gene TRBV6-5 combines with J gene TRBJ1-6; tentatively, D is TRBD1 (5 bases). This CDR3 spans 15 amino acids. Trimming left V 5 bases short and J 8 bases short, with 16 bases between. The germline gives CDR1 MNHEY, CDR2 SVGAGI.

The V gene is TRBV5-5, the J gene TRBJ2-5; 12 nucleotides align to TRBD1. The CDR3 is 17 residues long. The trim removed 0 bases at V and 5 bases at J, leaving 8 bases unmatched. Germline-derived CDR1 and CDR2 are SGHKS and YYEKEE (reference sequence). The CDR3 bases are TGTGCCAGCAGCTTGGTTGGGGACAGGGGGCTTGGGGAGACCCAGTACTTC. Its translation is CASSLVGDRGLGETQYF.

The J gene is TRBJ1-5, the V gene TRBV5-4; 10 bases line up with TRBD1. J was trimmed by 2 bases and V by 2 bases; bases with no gene match: 4. This CDR3 contains 16 residues. The germline V gene has CDR1 SGHNT and CDR2 YYREEE (reference sequence). The CDR3 loop is CASSLGGTGGNQPQHF. The CDR3, as DNA: TGTGCCAGCAGCTTAGGTGGGACAGGGGGCAATCAGCCCCAGCATTTT.

The chain employs TRBV25-1 and TRBJ1-2; no clear D. This CDR3 comprises 11 residues. Trimming cost V 0 bases and J 8 bases, with 4 bases left between them. Germline CDR1 is MGHDK and CDR2 is SYGVNS. This chain's CDR3 is CASSEYQGYTF. Here the CDR3 DNA reads TGTGCCAGCAGTGAATACCAGGGCTACACCTTC.

V gene TRBV7-3 combines with J gene TRBJ1-2, with D possibly being TRBD1 (5 bases). CDR3 length: 15 amino acids. Germline CDR1 reads SGHTA; CDR2 reads FQGTGA. V lost 4 bases and J lost 0, with 12 bases in between. The CDR3 nucleotides are TGTGCCAGCAGCTACCGGGGGACCTCTAACTATGGCTACACCTTC. Amino acid sequence: CASSYRGTSNYGYTF.

The genes are TRBV5-1 and TRBJ2-3; 7 bases map to TRBD2. The junction had 9 bases not matched to a gene; V was cut back by 3 bases and J by 2 bases. This CDR3 has 16 amino acids. Looked up from germline, CDR1 is SGHRS and CDR2 is YFSETQ. DNA of the CDR3: TGCGCCAGCAGCTCTCAGACCGGGACTACCACAGATACGCAGTATTTT. It translates to CASSSQTGTTTDTQYF.

The chain links TRBV27 to TRBJ2-5; D perhaps matches TRBD1 (6 bases). CDR3 length equals 12 residues. Deletions cut 3 bases from V and 10 bases from J, with 12 bases between. Per germline, CDR1 MNHEY and CDR2 SMNVEV (reference sequence). The DNA for the CDR3 is TGTGCCAGCAGTTTGGACAGCATTTTCCAGTACTTC. Its protein is CASSLDSIFQYF.

This clone was observed a handful of times. The chain links TRBV10-3 to TRBJ2-1, with 13 bases lining up with TRBD2. Per germline, CDR1 ENHRY and CDR2 SYGVKD. With V trimmed by 2 bases and J by 9 bases, 4 bases remained unmatched. The CDR3 is 15 residues long. The CDR3 loop reads CAISEPGLAGSEQFF. The CDR3 region has the DNA TGTGCCATCAGTGAGCCGGGACTAGCGGGATCTGAGCAGTTCTTC.